Shown below are 5 T cell receptor beta chains from a single sample sequenced in a study of T cell responses to AZD1222 COVID-19 vaccine. Libraries were prepared by immunoSEQ multiplex PCR; TCRdb keeps only in-frame clonotypes and omits some of them. Among 150,000 to 200,000 clones listed, 85% to 95% were seen once. Sequences were derived from peripheral blood, sampled on day 0 of AZD1222 vaccination. These receptors were collected from an adult in good health.

V usage is TRBV28 and J usage is TRBJ1-2; TRBD1 is a possible D gene (6 bases). V lost 10 bases and J 3 bases, leaving 15 bases between the germline ends. Germline loops: CDR1 MDHEN, CDR2 SYDVKM. The CDR3 extends over 13 amino acids. The CDR3 here is CAILGAGDYGYTF. CDR3 DNA sequence: TGTGCCATTTTGGGGGCCGGAGACTATGGCTACACCTTC.

In its sample, this clone was seen once. J is TRBJ1-1 and V is TRBV7-9; D is uncertain. With 5 bases removed from V and 5 bases from J, the gap between germline ends came to 21 bases. The V gene's germline CDR1 is SEHNR and CDR2 FQNEAQ (reference sequence). The CDR3 contains 16 residues. For the CDR3, the DNA is TGTGCCAGCAGCCCCGGTTTAGTCTGGAGCGGTACTGAAGCTTTCTTT. Encoded protein: CASSPGLVWSGTEAFF.

This clone was recorded only once. The genes are TRBV6-5 and TRBJ2-7; the D gene is possibly TRBD1 (6 bases). V shed 6 bases and J shed 5 bases, with 14 bases lying between them. The germline gives CDR1 MNHEY, CDR2 SVGAGI. The CDR3 runs 13 residues. CDR3 DNA: TGTGCCAGCAGAGCCCGCGAGGGGGACGAGCAGTACTTC. This gives the protein CASRAREGDEQYF.

The J gene is TRBJ2-1, the V gene TRBV12-3 or TRBV12-4; D is uncertain. The ends were cut back, 6 bases at V and 12 bases at J, with 15 bases in the middle. This CDR3 contains 12 residues. The CDR3 loop is CASSALGGGQFF. The CDR3 DNA sequence: TGTGCCAGCAGCGCCCTCGGCGGTGGGCAGTTCTTC.

The chain is built from TRBV2 and TRBJ1-3; D gene uncertain. The V gene's germline CDR1 is SNHLY and CDR2 FYNNEI. V lost 8 bases and J lost 2, with 10 bases in between. The CDR3 has 13 residues. CDR3 DNA sequence: TGTGCCAGCTTGGAACAGCCTGGAAACACCATATATTTT. It is translated as CASLEQPGNTIYF.